Listed below are T cell receptor beta chains from one sample, sequenced in a study of blood T cell repertoires in COVID-19. Data came from immunoSEQ multiplex PCR; TCRdb stores just in-frame clones and leaves some out. In the table there are around 150,000 clones, approximately 90% of which are singletons. The specimen was PBMCs or T cells enriched from blood (not recorded which). These receptors all stem from a woman aged 50 to 60 who had recovered from COVID-19. CDR3s include the opening cysteine and the closing phenylalanine or tryptophan. D genes are given only for firm matches. Only part of the rows carry a size: once, few, many, or a class if the clone is expanded.

size	V	D	J	DNA	CDR3
NA	TRBV7-2	TRBD1	TRBJ1-2	TGTGCCAGCAGCCAAGGACAGGGGCTCAAAGGCTACACCTTC	CASSQGQGLKGYTF
NA	TRBV27	NA	TRBJ1-6	TGTGCCAGCAGTCCTCGGGATCTGGGGTCACCCCTCCACTTT	CASSPRDLGSPLHF
NA	TRBV11-3	NA	TRBJ1-2	TGTGCCAGCAGCTCGGGACACCTCTATGGCTACACCTTC	CASSSGHLYGYTF
NA	TRBV5-1	TRBD1	TRBJ2-7	TGCGCCAGCAGCACCGGACAGGGTCAGATGGGCGAGCAGTACTTC	CASSTGQGQMGEQYF
NA	TRBV7-9	TRBD1	TRBJ1-2	TGTGCCAGCAGCTTAGGTACAGGGGTCGGTGGCTACACCTTC	CASSLGTGVGGYTF
NA	TRBV7-2	TRBD1	TRBJ1-2	TGTGCCAGCAGCACCACAGGGGGTGGAGGCTACACCTTC	CASSTTGGGGYTF
NA	TRBV7-3	TRBD2	TRBJ2-1	TGTGCCAGCAGCTCAAGCGGGGGGGCGGATGAGCAGTTCTTC	CASSSSGGADEQFF
NA	TRBV27	NA	TRBJ1-4	TGTGCCAGCAGTCCCCGGGAGGGGGAAAAACTGTTTTTT	CASSPREGEKLFF
NA	TRBV7-6	TRBD2	TRBJ2-1	TGTGCCAGCAGCTTGGCGGGACTAGGGGCGAATGAGCAGTTCTTC	CASSLAGLGANEQFF
NA	TRBV29-1	TRBD1	TRBJ1-2	TGCAGCGCCCCCGGGACAGACTATGGCTACACCTTC	CSAPGTDYGYTF
NA	TRBV9	TRBD1	TRBJ1-2	TGTGCCAGCAGGGCTACAGGGGGCTTTGGCTACACCTTC	CASRATGGFGYTF
NA	TRBV7-9	TRBD2	TRBJ2-1	TGTGCCAGCAGCCCTAGCGGGGTGCGTGCCTACAATGAGCAGTTCTTC	CASSPSGVRAYNEQFF
NA	TRBV21-1	NA	TRBJ1-1	TGTGCCAGCATCCTCCCCCCCGACATGGATACTGAAGCTTTCTTT	CASILPPDMDTEAFF
NA	TRBV9	NA	TRBJ1-3	TGTGCCAGCAGCGTAGATCAGGGGCTATCTGGAAACACCATATATTTT	CASSVDQGLSGNTIYF
NA	TRBV4-3	TRBD1	TRBJ2-7	TGCGCCAGCAGCCAAACCGGGACAGGAGGTTACGAGCAGTACTTC	CASSQTGTGGYEQYF
once	TRBV14	NA	TRBJ2-7	TGTGCCAGCAGCCTGACAGGAAGGGGGGAGCAGTACTTC	CASSLTGRGEQYF
NA	TRBV6-5	NA	TRBJ2-2	TGTGCCAGCTGCGATCTGAACACCGGGGAGCTGTTTTTT	CASCDLNTGELFF
NA	TRBV6-5	TRBD1	TRBJ2-5	TGTGCCAGCAGAACAGGGGCGGTAGAGACCCAGTACTTC	CASRTGAVETQYF
NA	TRBV18	NA	TRBJ1-1	TGTGCCAGCTCCGGGGGGTCGGCGGGGCCAGGCTACACTGAAGCTTTCTTT	CASSGGSAGPGYTEAFF
NA	TRBV11-2	TRBD1	TRBJ2-3	TGTGCCAGCAGGCGACAGGGGGCAAGTTGGTTGTATTTT	CASRRQGASWLYF
NA	TRBV14	TRBD1	TRBJ1-2	TGTGCCAGCAGCCACCGGGGACAGGGGAGGGGGAACTATGGCTACACCTTC	CASSHRGQGRGNYGYTF
NA	TRBV19	TRBD2	TRBJ2-3	TGTGCCAGTAGTATACTAGCGGGGGGCCGCACAGATACGCAGTATTTT	CASSILAGGRTDTQYF
NA	TRBV18	NA	TRBJ2-7	TGTGCCAGCTCCCCCACCCTAAGCTCCTACGAGCAGTACTTC	CASSPTLSSYEQYF
NA	TRBV12-3/TRBV12-4	TRBD2	TRBJ2-1	TGTGCCAGCAGCCCCCAACTAGCGGCGGAGGGATTCTTC	CASSPQLAAEGFF
NA	TRBV6-6	NA	TRBJ1-2	TGTGCCAGCAGTCCCAACACACGAGGCTACACCTTC	CASSPNTRGYTF
NA	TRBV7-2	NA	TRBJ1-5	TGTGCCAGCAGCTTGGGCGGCGGGACCCAGCCCCAGCATTTT	CASSLGGGTQPQHF
once	TRBV18	NA	TRBJ1-5	TGTGCCAGCTCAAAGGAGGATCAGCCCCAGCATTTT	CASSKEDQPQHF
NA	TRBV6-2/TRBV6-3	TRBD1	TRBJ1-5	TGTGCCAGCAGCCCGAACAGGGGGGCCCCTTATAGCAATCAGCCCCAGCATTTT	CASSPNRGAPYSNQPQHF
NA	TRBV2	TRBD1	TRBJ1-3	TGTGCCAGCGGGGACAGGGTTGGAAACACCATATATTTT	CASGDRVGNTIYF
NA	TRBV5-1	TRBD1	TRBJ1-3	TGCGCCAGCAGCTACACGACAGGGAACGACGCTGGAAACACCATATATTTT	CASSYTTGNDAGNTIYF
once	TRBV3-1/TRBV3-2	NA	TRBJ2-3	TGTGCCAGCAGCCTAGGGGGGGGGAGAGATACGCAGTATTTT	CASSLGGGRDTQYF
NA	TRBV18	TRBD1	TRBJ2-2	TGTGCCAGCTCCCCCGGACAGGTGAACACCGGGGAGCTGTTTTTT	CASSPGQVNTGELFF
NA	TRBV21-1	NA	TRBJ2-6	NA	CASSIVGAGANVLTF
NA	TRBV7-2	NA	TRBJ1-1	TGTGCCAGCAGCCACGGGAAATCGAACACTGAAGCTTTCTTT	CASSHGKSNTEAFF
NA	TRBV4-3	TRBD1	TRBJ1-4	TGCGCCAGCAGCCCTATGAAAGAGGGGGCCGTAACTAATGAAAAACTGTTTTTT	CASSPMKEGAVTNEKLFF
NA	TRBV4-3	NA	TRBJ2-7	TGCGCCAGCAGCCAAGATGCAGGGATGGGTTCTGGCTACGAGCAGTACTTC	CASSQDAGMGSGYEQYF
NA	TRBV16	NA	TRBJ2-5	TGTGCCAGCAGCCAACTAGGACAAGAGACCCAGTACTTC	CASSQLGQETQYF
NA	TRBV9	NA	TRBJ1-2	TGTGCCAGCAGCGTAGCTACGGTGACGGGTGGTGGCTACACCTTC	CASSVATVTGGGYTF
NA	TRBV25-1	TRBD1	TRBJ1-1	TGTGCCAGCAGTACGGGGACAGGGAGTGAAGCTTTCTTT	CASSTGTGSEAFF
NA	TRBV4-2	TRBD1	TRBJ1-1	TGTGCCAGCAGCCAAGATTGGGGACAGGGGGGGATGAACACTGAAGCTTTCTTT	CASSQDWGQGGMNTEAFF
NA	TRBV9	NA	TRBJ2-5	TGTGCCAGCTCCGGGAGAAGTTCGGAGACCCAGTACTTC	CASSGRSSETQYF